These T cell receptor beta chains were read from a single sample in a study of CD8+ T cells in alopecia areata. Produced via immunoSEQ multiplex PCR; TCRdb's table is partial and in-frame only. The data show fewer than 250,000 clones, over 55% seen once. Sequencing used CD4+ T cells sorted from blood, obtained at week 24, from a patient treated with tofacitinib. All receptors derive from a human donor with alopecia areata. Each CDR3 is given without its conserved first and last residue.

TRBJ1-6 TRBV29-1 SVAEVVDSPLH
TRBJ1-1 TRBV7-2 ASSPQTGTTEAF
TRBJ2-7 TRBV29-1 SVADRGFYEQY
TRBJ2-5 TRBV6-5 ASSYLLREGETQY
TRBJ2-3 TRBV7-2 ASSLGAGSDRVTQY
TRBJ2-7 TRBV29-1 SVAQGFEQY
TRBJ1-1 TRBV30 AWSLRGRPLGTEAF
TRBJ2-3 TRBV4-3 ASSQDPSGPDTQY
TRBJ1-2 TRBV5-6 ASSSGQGSLNGYT
TRBJ1-2 TRBV19 ASSIVTVGQSGYT
TRBJ2-3 TRBV25-1 ATPSPRLTDTQY
TRBJ2-7 TRBV5-1 ASSLPAAGGHEQY
TRBJ2-1 TRBV29-1 SVERTPIMAPSSYNEQF
TRBJ1-3 TRBV5-6 ASRVYTNSGNTIY